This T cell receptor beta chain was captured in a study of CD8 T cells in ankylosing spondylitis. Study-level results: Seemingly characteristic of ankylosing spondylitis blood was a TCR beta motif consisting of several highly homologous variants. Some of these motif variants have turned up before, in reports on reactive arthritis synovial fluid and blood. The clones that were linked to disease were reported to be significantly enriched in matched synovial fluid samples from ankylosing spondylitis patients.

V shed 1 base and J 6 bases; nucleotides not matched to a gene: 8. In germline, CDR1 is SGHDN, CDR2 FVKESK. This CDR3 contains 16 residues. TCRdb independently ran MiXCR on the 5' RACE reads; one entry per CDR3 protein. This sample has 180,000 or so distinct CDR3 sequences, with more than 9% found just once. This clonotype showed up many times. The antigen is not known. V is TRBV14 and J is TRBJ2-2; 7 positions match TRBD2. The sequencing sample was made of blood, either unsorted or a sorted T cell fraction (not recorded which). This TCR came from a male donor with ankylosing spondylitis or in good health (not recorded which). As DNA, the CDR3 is TGTGCCAGCAGCCAAGTAAGCGGGGTTGTCGCCGGGGAGCTGTTTTTT. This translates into CASSQVSGVVAGELFF.